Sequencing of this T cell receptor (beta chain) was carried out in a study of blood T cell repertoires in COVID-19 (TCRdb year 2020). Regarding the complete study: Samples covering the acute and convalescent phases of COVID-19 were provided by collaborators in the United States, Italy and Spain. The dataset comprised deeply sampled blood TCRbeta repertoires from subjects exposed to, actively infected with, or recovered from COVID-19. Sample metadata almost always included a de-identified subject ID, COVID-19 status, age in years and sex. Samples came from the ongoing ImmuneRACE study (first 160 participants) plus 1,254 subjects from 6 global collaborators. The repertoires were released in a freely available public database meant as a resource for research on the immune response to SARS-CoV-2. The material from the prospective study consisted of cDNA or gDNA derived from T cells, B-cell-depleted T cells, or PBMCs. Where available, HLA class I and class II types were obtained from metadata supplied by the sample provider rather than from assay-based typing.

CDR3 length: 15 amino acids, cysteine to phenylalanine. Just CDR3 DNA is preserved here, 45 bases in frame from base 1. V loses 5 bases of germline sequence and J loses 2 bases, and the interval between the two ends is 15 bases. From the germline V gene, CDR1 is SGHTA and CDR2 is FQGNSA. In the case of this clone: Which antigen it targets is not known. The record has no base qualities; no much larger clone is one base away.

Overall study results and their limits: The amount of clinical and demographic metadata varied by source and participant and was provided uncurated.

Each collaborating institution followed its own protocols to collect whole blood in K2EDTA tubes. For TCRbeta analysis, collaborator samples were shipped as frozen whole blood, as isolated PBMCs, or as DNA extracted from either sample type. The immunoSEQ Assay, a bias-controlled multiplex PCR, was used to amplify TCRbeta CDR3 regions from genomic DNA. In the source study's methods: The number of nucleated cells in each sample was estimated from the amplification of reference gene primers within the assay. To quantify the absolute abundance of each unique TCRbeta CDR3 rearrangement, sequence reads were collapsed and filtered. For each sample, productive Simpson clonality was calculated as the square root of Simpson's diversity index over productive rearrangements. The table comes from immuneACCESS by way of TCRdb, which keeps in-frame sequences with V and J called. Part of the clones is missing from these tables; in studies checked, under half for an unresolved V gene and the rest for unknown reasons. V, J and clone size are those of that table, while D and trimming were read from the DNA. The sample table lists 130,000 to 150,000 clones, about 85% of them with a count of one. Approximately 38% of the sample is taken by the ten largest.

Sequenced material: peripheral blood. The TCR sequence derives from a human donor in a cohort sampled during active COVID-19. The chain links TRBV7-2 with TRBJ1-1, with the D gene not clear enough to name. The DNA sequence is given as TGTGCCAGCAGCACACCCCGTCGGGGTAACACTGAAGCTTTCTTT. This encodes CASSTPRRGNTEAFF.